The sequence of this T cell receptor (beta chain) was determined in a study of T cells in localized non-small cell lung cancer. This CDR3 has 18 residues. V dropped 2 bases and J dropped 0 bases, with 17 bases sitting between them. The germline CDR1 and CDR2 sequences are LNHDA and SQIVND (reference sequence). There are a few counts of this clone. Its matching antigen is unknown. Profiling relied on immunoSEQ multiplex PCR, and the TCRdb table lists in-frame clones only, not all of them. Of 75,000 to 80,000 clones listed, about 84% are singletons. Overall study results and limits: Prolonged overall survival went with higher T cell density in the blood.

The sequencing used peripheral blood, collected before any cancer treatment. The rearrangement uses TRBV19 and TRBJ2-1, with D perhaps TRBD1 (6 bases). The sequence derives from a female donor at least 60 years old with stage I lung adenocarcinoma. The CDR3 sequence is CASSIIGWDISSYNEQFF. The DNA for the CDR3 is TGTGCCAGTAGTATAATTGGGTGGGACATTAGCTCCTACAATGAGCAGTTCTTC.